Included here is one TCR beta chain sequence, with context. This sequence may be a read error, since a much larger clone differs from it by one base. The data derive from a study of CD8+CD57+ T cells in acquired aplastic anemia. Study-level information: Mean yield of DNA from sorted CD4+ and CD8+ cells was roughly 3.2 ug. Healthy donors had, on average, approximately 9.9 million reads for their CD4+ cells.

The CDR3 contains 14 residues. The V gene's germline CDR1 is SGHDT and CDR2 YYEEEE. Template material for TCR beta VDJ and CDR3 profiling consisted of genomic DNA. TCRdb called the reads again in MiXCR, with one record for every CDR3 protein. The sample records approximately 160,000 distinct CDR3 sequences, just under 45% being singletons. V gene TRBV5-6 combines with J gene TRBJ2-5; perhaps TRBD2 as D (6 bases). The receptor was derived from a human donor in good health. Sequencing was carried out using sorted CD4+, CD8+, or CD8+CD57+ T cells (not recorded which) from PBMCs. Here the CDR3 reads CANSVSGLRETQYF. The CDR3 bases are TGTGCCAACAGCGTGTCGGGACTGAGGGAGACCCAGTACTTC. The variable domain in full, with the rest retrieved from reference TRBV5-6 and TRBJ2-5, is DAGVTQSPTHLIKTRGQQVTLRCSPKSGHDTVSWYQQALGQGPQFIFQYYEEEERQRGNFPDRFSGHQFPNYSSELNVNALLLGDSALYLCANSVSGLRETQYFGPGTRLLVL.